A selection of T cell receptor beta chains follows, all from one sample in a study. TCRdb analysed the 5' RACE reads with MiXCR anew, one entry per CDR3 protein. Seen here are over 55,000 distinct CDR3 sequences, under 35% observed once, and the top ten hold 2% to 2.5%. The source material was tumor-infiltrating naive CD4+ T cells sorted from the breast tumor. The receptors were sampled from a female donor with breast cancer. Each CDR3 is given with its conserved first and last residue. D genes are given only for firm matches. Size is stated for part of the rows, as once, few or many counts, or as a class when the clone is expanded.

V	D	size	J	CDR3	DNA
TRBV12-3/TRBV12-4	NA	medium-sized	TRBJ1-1	CASSFDSNTEAFF	TGTGCCAGCAGCTTTGACAGTAACACTGAAGCTTTCTTT
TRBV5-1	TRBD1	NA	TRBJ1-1	CASRTGQGFTEAFF	TGCGCCAGCAGAACGGGACAGGGTTTCACTGAAGCTTTCTTT
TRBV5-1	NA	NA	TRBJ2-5	CASSLAAGAESRETQYF	TGCGCCAGCAGCTTGGCGGCCGGGGCCGAAAGCCGGGAGACCCAGTACTTC
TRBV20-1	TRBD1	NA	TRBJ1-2	CRPDRGQDGYTF	TGCAGACCTGACAGGGGGCAGGATGGCTACACCTTC
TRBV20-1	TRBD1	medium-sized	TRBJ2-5	CSARAGQGLRDQYF	TGCAGTGCTAGAGCGGGACAGGGGCTTCGGGACCAGTACTTC
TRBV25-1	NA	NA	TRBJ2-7	CASSEKRGPYEQYF	TGTGCCAGCAGTGAAAAGAGAGGCCCCTACGAGCAGTACTTC
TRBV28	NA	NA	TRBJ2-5	CASRLQGSETQYF	TGTGCCAGCAGGCTACAGGGTAGCGAGACCCAGTACTTC
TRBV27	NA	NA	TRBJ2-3	CASSYKRSPGDTQYF	TGTGCCAGCAGTTATAAGAGATCCCCCGGGGATACGCAGTATTTT
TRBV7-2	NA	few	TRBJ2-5	CASSLRSPETQYF	TGTGCCAGCAGCTTAAGGTCTCCGGAGACCCAGTACTTC
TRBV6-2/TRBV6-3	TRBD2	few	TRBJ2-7	CASRLIAGGDEQYF	TGTGCCAGCAGGTTGATAGCGGGAGGCGACGAGCAGTACTTC
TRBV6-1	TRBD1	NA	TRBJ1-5	CAGRDRGGRNQPQHF	TGTGCCGGCAGAGACAGGGGTGGTCGCAATCAGCCCCAGCATTTT
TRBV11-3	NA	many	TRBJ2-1	CASSLTGNEQFF	TGTGCCAGCAGCTTAACAGGCAATGAGCAGTTCTTC
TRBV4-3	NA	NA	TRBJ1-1	CASSQDGSRPTEAFF	TGCGCCAGCAGCCAAGATGGGAGTAGGCCCACTGAAGCTTTCTTT
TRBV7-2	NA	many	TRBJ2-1	CASSFRVHEQFF	TGTGCCAGCAGCTTCAGGGTACATGAGCAGTTCTTC
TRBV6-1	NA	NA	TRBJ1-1	CASSEVRVRTEAFF	TGTGCCAGCAGTGAAGTCAGGGTAAGAACTGAAGCTTTCTTT
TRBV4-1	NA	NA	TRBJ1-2	CASSSPGLRGYTF	TGCGCCAGCAGCTCCCCCGGGCTAAGGGGCTACACCTTC
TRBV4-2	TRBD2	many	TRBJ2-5	CASSQGSGTQETQYF	TGTGCCAGCAGCCAAGGTAGCGGGACCCAAGAGACCCAGTACTTC
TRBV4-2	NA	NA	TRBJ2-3	CASSQETSLTDTQYF	TGTGCCAGCAGCCAAGAAACCAGCTTGACAGATACGCAGTATTTT
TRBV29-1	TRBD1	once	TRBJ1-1	CGSCQDRANTEAFF	TGCGGCTCGTGCCAAGACAGGGCAAATACTGAAGCTTTCTTT
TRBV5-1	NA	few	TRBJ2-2	CASSGTTGNTGELFF	TGCGCCAGCAGCGGGACGACAGGGAACACCGGGGAGCTGTTTTTT
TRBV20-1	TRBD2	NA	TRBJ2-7	CSALLPGLAGGLTYEQYF	TGCAGTGCGCTGTTACCGGGACTAGCGGGAGGTTTGACCTACGAGCAGTACTTC
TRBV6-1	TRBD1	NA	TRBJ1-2	CASSDRDRGANYGYTF	TGTGCCAGCTCCGACCGGGACAGGGGAGCTAACTATGGCTACACCTTC
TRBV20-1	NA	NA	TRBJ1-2	CSAPLTKNYGYTF	TGCAGTGCTCCCCTCACAAAAAACTATGGCTACACCTTC
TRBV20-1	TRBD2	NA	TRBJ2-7	CGALAGGIYEQYF	TGCGGTGCCTTAGCGGGCGGTATTTACGAGCAGTACTTC
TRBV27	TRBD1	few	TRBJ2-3	CASSLTRDRADTQYF	TGTGCCAGCAGTTTAACCAGGGACAGGGCAGATACGCAGTATTTT
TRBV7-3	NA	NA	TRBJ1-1	CASSQTPGTGNTEAFF	TGTGCCAGCAGCCAAACCCCGGGGACCGGAAACACTGAAGCTTTCTTT
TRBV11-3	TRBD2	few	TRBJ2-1	CACSLGLAGGYNEQFF	TGTGCCTGCAGCTTAGGCTTAGCGGGAGGTTACAATGAGCAGTTCTTC
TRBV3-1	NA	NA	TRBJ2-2	CASTPQGRYTGELFF	TGTGCCAGCACCCCGCAGGGACGATACACCGGGGAGCTGTTTTTT
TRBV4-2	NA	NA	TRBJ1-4	CASSHDGEEKLFF	TGTGCCAGCAGCCATGATGGTGAGGAAAAACTGTTTTTT
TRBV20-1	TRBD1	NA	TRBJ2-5	CSAKTGTGGETQYF	TGCAGTGCTAAGACAGGGACAGGGGGGGAGACCCAGTACTTC
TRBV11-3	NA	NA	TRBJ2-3	CASSKGGGPTDTQYF	TGTGCCAGCAGTAAAGGGGGGGGCCCCACAGATACGCAGTATTTT
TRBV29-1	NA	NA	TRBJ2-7	CSARDNAYEQYF	TGCAGCGCCCGGGACAACGCCTACGAGCAGTACTTC
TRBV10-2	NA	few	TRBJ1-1	CASSGVREAFF	TGCGCCAGCAGTGGGGTCCGCGAGGCTTTCTTT
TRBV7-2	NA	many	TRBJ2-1	CASSLDLYDNEQFF	TGTGCCAGCAGCTTAGATCTATACGACAATGAGCAGTTCTTC
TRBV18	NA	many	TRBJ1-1	CASSPSQGQSEAFF	TGTGCCAGCTCACCAAGTCAGGGGCAATCTGAAGCTTTCTTT
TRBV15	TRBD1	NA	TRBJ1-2	CATSRDQGAEGYTF	TGTGCCACCAGCAGAGATCAGGGGGCGGAAGGCTACACCTTC
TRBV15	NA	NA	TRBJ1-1	CATSRDMLEAFF	TGTGCCACCAGCAGAGATATGCTTGAAGCTTTCTTT
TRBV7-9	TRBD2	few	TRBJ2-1	CASSLGLVSDEQFF	TGTGCCAGCAGCCTAGGACTAGTTTCGGATGAGCAGTTCTTC
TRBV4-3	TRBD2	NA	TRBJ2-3	CASSQKLAGDSTDTQYF	TGCGCCAGCAGCCAAAAACTAGCGGGTGATAGCACAGATACGCAGTATTTT
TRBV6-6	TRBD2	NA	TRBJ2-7	CASSHSGTRSYEQYF	TGTGCCAGCAGTCATTCCGGGACTAGATCTTACGAGCAGTACTTC
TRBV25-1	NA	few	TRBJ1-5	CASGLIYNQPQHF	TGTGCCAGCGGGTTAATCTACAATCAGCCCCAGCATTTT
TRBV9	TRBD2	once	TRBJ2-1	CAGSADGGSVGEQFF	TGTGCCGGCAGCGCCGACGGCGGGAGCGTCGGAGAGCAGTTCTTC
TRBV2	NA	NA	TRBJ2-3	CASSELVGLNTDTQYF	TGTGCCAGCAGTGAGTTAGTCGGGCTTAACACAGATACGCAGTATTTT
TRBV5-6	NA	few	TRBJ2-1	CASSLDGIDDEQFF	TGTGCCAGCAGCTTGGACGGGATAGACGATGAGCAGTTCTTC
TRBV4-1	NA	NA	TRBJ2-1	CASSHGFSKGLSSYNEQFF	TGCGCCAGCAGCCATGGGTTTTCGAAGGGCCTATCTTCCTACAATGAGCAGTTCTTC
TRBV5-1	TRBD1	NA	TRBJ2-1	CASSVGQGPFGKWYF	TGCGCCAGCAGCGTCGGACAGGGACCCTTTGGCAAATGGTACTTC
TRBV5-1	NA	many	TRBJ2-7	CASSWTVGTYEQYF	TGCGCCAGCAGCTGGACAGTGGGGACCTACGAGCAGTACTTC
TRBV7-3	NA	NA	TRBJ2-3	CASSRAGRLTDTQYF	TGTGCCAGCAGCCGGGCAGGAAGATTAACAGATACGCAGTATTTT
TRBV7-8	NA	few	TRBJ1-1	CASINRDSSTEAFF	TGTGCCAGCATAAATAGGGATTCCTCCACTGAAGCTTTCTTT
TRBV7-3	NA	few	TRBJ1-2	CASSPRGGAGYGYTF	TGTGCCAGCAGCCCAAGGGGGGGCGCAGGCTATGGCTACACCTTC
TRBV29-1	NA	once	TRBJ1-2	CSVPTTYSYSYTF	TGCAGCGTTCCGACGACGTATTCCTATAGCTACACCTTC
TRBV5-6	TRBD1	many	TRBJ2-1	CASSLSNSGTVEAWEQFF	TGTGCCAGCAGCTTGTCAAACTCCGGGACAGTTGAAGCGTGGGAGCAGTTCTTC
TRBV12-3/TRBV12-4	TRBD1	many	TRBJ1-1	CASSLATGVNTEAFF	TGTGCCAGCAGTTTAGCGACAGGGGTGAACACTGAAGCTTTCTTT